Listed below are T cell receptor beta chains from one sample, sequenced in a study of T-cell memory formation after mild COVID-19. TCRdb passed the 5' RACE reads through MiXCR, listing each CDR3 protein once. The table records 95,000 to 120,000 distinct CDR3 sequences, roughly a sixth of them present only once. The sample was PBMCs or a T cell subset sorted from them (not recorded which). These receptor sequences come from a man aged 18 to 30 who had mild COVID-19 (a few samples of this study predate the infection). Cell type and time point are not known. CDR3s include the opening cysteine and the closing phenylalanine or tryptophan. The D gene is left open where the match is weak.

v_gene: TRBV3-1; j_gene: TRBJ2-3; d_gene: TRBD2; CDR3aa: CASSHRAGGRADTQYF
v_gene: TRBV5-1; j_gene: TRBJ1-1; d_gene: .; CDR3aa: CASSPGRLNTEAFF
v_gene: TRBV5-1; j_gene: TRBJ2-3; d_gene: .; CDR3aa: CASMSGNRDTQYF
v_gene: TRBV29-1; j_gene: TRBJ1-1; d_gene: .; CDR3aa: CSVAGPSNTEAFF
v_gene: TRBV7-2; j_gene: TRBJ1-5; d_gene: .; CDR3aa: CASSSQGRGNQPQHF
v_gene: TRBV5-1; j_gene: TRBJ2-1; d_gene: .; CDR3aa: CASSLGEANNEQFF
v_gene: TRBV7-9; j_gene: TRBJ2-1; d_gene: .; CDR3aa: CASSLARTRAYNEQFF
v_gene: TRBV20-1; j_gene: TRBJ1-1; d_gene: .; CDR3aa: CSASDGFMNTEAFF
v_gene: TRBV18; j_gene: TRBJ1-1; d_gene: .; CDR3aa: CASSAVGQGRTEAFF
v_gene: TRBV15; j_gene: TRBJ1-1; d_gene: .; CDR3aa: CATSRGFNRRNTEAFF
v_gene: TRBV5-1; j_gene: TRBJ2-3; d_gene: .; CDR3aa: CASSSQGPTDTQYF
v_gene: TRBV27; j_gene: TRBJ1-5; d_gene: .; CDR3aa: CASSLSWGGQPQHF
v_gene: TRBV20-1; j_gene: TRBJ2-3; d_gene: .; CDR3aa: CSASGPTDTQYF
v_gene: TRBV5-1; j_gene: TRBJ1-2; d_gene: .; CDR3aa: CASSAGRLGYTF
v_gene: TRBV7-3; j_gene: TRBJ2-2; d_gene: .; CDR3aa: CASSQSDSTGELFF
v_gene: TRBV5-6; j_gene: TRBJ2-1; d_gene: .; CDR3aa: CASSDWTDNEQFF
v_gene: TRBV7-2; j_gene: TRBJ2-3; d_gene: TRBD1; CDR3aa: CASSRQGDTQYF
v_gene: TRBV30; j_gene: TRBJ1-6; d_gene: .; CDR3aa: CAWSVQEATPLHF
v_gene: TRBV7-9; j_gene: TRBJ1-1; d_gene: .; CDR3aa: CASTTTGHNAEAFF
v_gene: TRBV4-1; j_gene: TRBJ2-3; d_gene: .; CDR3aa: CASSQEQSGDTQYF
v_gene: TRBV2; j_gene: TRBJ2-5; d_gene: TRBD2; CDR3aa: CASSGASGGQETQYF
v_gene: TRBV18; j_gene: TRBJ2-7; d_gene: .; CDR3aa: CASSPGGRISYEQYF
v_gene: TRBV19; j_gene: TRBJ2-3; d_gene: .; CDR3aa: CASRRRDRSASITDTQYF
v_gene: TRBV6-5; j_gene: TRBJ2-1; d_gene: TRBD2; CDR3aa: CASSLSSSGEYNEQFF
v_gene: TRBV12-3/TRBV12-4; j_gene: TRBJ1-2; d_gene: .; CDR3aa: CASDDPGHLYGYTF
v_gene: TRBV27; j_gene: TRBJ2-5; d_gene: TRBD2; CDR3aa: CASSHRLAGSETQYF
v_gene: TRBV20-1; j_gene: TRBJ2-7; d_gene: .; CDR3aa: CSASRGASVYEQYF
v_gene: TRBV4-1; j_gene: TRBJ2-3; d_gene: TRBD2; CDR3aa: CASSQEPSGGPLDTQYF
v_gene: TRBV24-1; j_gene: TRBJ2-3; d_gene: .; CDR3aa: CATSDPSSDTQYF
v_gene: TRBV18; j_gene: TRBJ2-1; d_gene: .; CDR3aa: CASSPRLENEQFF
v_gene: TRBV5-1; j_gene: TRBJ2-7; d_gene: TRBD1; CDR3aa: CASRPGQGFYEQYF
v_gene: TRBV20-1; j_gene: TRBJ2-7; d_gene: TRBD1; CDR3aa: CSATRQGAYEQYF
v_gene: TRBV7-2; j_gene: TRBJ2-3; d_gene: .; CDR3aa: CASSNRVVGDTQYF
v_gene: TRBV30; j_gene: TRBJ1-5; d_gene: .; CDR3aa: CAWTQGGGQPQHF
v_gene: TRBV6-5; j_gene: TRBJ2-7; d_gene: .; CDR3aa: CASRRASSYEQYF
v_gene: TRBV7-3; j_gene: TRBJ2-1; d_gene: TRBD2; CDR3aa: CASSSSGGGYNEQFF
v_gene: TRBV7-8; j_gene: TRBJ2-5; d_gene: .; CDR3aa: CASRTTAYQETQYF
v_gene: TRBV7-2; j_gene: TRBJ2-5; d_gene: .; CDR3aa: CASSLAMRGTQYF
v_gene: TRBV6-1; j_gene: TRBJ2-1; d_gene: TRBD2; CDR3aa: CASSEESGLADEQFF
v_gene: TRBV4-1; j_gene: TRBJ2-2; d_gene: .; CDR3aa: CASSQGRLGSGELFF
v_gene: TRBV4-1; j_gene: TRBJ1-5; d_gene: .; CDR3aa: CASSPGVGRNQPQHF
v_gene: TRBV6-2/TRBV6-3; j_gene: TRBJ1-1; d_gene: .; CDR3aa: CASSYPDRTAFF
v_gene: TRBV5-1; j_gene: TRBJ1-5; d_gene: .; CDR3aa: CASSSGFNQPQHF
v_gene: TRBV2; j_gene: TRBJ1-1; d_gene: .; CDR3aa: CASEVAGGHTEAFF
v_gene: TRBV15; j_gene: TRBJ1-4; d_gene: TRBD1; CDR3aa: CATSSRDRGHEKLFF
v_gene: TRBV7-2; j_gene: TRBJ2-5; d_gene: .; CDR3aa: CASSPSGTQETQYF
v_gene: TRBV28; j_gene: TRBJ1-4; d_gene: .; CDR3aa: CASSGSGLRNEKLFF
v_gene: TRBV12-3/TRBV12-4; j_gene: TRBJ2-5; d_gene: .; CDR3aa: CASSYPSAETQYF
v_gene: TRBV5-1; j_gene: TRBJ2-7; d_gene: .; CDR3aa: CASSPGFTNEQYF
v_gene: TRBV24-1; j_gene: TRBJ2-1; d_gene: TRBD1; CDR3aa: CAAGQGANDEQFF
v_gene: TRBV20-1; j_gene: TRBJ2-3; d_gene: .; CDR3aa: CSAPDSHTDTQYF
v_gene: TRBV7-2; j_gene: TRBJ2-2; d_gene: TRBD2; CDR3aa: CASSFTSGVTGELFF